This section outlines one TCR beta chain sequence together with its context. CDR1 MNHEY and CDR2 SVGAGI come from the germline V gene. With 8 bases clipped from V and 6 bases from J, the junction kept 10 bases outside the gene matches. The CDR3 totals 15 residues. These data belong to a study of cytomegalovirus exposure and HLA in healthy donors. It was with 60 Vbeta and 13 Jbeta primers that the PCR ran. Measured with immunoSEQ multiplex PCR; TCRdb has only the in-frame clones, and not every one. Of over 80,000 clones detected, 60% to 85% appear once; the ten largest clones hold roughly a sixth. The J gene is TRBJ1-6, the V gene TRBV6-5; TRBD1 aligns across 7 bases. What was sequenced was PBMCs. The clonotype comes from a man between 60 and 70 years old in good health and CMV-seropositive. The DNA of the CDR3 is TGTGCCAGCCGAGCTCCGGGACAGCTTAATTCACCCCTCCACTTT. Translation: CASRAPGQLNSPLHF.